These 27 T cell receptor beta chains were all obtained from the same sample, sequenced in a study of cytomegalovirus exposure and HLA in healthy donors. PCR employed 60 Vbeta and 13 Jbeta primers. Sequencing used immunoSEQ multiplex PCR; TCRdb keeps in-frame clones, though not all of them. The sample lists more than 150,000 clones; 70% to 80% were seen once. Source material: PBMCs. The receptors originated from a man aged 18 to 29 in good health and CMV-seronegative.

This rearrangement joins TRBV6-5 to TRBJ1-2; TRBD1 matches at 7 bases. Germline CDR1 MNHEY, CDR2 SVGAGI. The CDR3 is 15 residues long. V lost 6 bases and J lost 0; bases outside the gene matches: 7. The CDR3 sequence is CASRTTGDTNYGYTF. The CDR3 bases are TGTGCCAGCAGAACCACAGGGGACACTAACTATGGCTACACCTTC.

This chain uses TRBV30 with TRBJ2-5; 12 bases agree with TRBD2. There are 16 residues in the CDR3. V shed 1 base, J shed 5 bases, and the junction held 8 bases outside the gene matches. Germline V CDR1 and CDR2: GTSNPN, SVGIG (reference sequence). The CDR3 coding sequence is TGTGCCTGGAGTGGGCCTAGCGGGGGGGCCCATGAGACCCAGTACTTC. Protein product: CAWSGPSGGAHETQYF.

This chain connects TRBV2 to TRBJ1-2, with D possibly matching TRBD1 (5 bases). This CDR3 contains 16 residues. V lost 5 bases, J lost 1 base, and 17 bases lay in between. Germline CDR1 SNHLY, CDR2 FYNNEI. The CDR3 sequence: CASSPRGGGYNYGYTF. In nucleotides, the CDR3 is TGTGCCAGCAGTCCACGCGGGGGGGGTTATAACTATGGCTACACCTTC.

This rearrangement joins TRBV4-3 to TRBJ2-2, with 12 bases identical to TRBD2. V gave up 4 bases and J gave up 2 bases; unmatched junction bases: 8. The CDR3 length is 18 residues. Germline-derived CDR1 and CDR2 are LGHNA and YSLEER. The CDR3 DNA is TGCGCCAGCAGCCCGAAATGGGGACTAGCGGGTAACACCGGGGAGCTGTTTTTT. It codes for CASSPKWGLAGNTGELFF.

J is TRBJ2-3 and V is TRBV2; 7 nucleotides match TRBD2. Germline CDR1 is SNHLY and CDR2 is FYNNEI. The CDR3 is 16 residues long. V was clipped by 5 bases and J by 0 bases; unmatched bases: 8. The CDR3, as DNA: TGTGCCAGCAGTCGGGGGGTGTTCGCTAGCACAGATACGCAGTATTTT. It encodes CASSRGVFASTDTQYF.

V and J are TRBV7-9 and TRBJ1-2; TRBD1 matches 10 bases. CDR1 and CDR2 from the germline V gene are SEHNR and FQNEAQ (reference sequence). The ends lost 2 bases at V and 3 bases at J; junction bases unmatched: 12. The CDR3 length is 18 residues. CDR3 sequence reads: CASSLSGTGVLSHYGYTF. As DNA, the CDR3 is TGTGCCAGCAGCTTATCCGGGACAGGGGTTTTATCCCACTATGGCTACACCTTC.

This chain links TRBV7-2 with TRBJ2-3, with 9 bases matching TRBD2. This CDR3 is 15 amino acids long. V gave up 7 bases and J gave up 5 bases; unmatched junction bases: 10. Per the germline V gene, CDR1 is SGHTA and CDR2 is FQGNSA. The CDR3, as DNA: TGTGCCAGCATCCGAGAGCGGGGGGCCTTAGATACGCAGTATTTT. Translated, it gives CASIRERGALDTQYF.

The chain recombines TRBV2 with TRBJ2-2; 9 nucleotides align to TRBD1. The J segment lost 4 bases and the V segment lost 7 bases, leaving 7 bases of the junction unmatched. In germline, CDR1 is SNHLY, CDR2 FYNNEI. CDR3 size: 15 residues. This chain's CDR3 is CASMGQGILTGELFF. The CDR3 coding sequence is TGTGCCAGCATGGGACAGGGAATTCTCACCGGGGAGCTGTTTTTT.

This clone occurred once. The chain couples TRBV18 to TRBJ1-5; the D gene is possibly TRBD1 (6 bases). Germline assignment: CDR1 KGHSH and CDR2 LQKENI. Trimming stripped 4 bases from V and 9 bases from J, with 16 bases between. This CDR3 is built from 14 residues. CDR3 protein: CASSRGGPDGPQHF. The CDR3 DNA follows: TGTGCCAGCTCACGGGGGGGGCCCGATGGGCCCCAGCATTTT.

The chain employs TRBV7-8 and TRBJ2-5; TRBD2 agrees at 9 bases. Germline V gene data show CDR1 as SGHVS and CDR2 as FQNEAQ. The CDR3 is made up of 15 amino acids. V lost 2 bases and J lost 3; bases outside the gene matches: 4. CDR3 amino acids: CASSLFGGGEETQYF. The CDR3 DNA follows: TGTGCCAGCAGCTTATTCGGCGGGGGGGAAGAGACCCAGTACTTC. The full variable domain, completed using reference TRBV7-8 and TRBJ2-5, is GAGVSQSPRYKVAKRGQDVALRCDPISGHVSLFWYQQALGQGPEFLTYFQNEAQLDKSGLPSDRFFAERPEGSVSTLKIQRTQQEDSAVYLCASSLFGGGEETQYFGPGTRLLVL.

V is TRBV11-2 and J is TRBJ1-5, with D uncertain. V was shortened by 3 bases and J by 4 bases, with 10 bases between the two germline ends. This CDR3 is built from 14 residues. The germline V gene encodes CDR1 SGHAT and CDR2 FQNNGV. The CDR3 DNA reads TGTGCCAGCAGCTTCTACCTTATTAATCAGCCCCAGCATTTT. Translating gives CASSFYLINQPQHF.

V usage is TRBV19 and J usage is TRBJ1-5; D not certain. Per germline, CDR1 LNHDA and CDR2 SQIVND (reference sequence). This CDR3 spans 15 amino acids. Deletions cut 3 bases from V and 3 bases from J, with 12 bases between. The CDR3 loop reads CASSIWVTPNQPQHF. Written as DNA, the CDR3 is TGTGCCAGTAGTATCTGGGTGACACCCAATCAGCCCCAGCATTTT.

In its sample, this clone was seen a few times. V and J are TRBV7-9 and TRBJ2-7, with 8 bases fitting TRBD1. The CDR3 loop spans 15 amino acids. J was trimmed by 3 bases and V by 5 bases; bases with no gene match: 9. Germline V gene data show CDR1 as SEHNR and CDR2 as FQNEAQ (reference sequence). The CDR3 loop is CASSPAQGAYYEQYF. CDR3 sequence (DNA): TGTGCCAGCAGCCCCGCTCAGGGGGCCTACTACGAGCAGTACTTC.

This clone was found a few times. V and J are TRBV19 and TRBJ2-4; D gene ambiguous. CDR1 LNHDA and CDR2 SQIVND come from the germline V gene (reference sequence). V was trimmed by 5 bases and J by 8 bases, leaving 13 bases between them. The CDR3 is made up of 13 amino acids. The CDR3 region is CASSPQRRDIQYF. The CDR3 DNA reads TGTGCCAGTAGTCCCCAAAGACGGGACATTCAGTACTTC.

CDR3 coding DNA: TGTGCCTGGAGAATGACAGGGTCCGGTCAGTTCTTC. This codes for CAWRMTGSGQFF. The chain links TRBV30 to TRBJ2-1; 7 nucleotides match TRBD1. The germline gives CDR1 GTSNPN, CDR2 SVGIG (reference sequence). The CDR3 length is 12 residues. V shed 3 bases and J 13 bases; nucleotides not matched to a gene: 9.

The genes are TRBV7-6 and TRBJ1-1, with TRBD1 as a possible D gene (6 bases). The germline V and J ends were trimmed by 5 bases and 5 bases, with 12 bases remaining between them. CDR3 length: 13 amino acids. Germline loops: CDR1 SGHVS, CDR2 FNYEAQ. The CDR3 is CASSKGRGTEAFF. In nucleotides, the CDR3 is TGTGCCAGCAGCAAAGGGAGGGGGACTGAAGCTTTCTTT.

The chain's CDR3 is CASSVDYSTYEQYF. In DNA form, the CDR3 reads TGTGCCAGCAGCGTAGATTACTCAACCTACGAGCAGTACTTC. The chain links TRBV9 to TRBJ2-7; D remains unclear. CDR1 is SGDLS and CDR2 is YYNGEE in the germline V gene. CDR3 length: 14 amino acids. V was pared by 0 bases and J by 2 bases, with 9 bases between.

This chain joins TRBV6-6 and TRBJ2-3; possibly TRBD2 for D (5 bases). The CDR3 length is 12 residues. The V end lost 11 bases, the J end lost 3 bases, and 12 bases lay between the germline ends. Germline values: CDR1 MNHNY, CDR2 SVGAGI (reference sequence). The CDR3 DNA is TGTGCCGTGGGAGTGATAACAGATACGCAGTATTTT. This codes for CAVGVITDTQYF.

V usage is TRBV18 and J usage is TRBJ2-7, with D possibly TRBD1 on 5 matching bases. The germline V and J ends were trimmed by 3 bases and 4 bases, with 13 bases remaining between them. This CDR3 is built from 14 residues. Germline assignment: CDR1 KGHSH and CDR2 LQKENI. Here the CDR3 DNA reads TGTGCCAGCTCACCGTCCCATAGGGGTTACGAGCAGTACTTC. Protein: CASSPSHRGYEQYF.

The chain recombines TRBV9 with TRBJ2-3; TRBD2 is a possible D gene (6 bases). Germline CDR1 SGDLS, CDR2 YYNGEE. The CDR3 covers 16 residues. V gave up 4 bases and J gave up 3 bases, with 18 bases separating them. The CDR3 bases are TGTGCCAGCAGCCCCAGGGACTGGGGATTTACAGATACGCAGTATTTT. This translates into CASSPRDWGFTDTQYF.

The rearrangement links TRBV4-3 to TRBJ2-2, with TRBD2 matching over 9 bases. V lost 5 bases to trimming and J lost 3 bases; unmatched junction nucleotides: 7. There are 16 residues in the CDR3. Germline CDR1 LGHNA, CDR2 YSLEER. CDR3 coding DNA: TGCGCCAGCAGCGAGTACCTAGCGGGATACACCGGGGAGCTGTTTTTT. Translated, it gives CASSEYLAGYTGELFF.

CDR3 region: CATRTSADTGELFF. CDR3 in DNA: TGTGCCACTCGGACTAGCGCCGACACCGGGGAGCTGTTTTTT. The V gene is TRBV6-4, the J gene TRBJ2-2; TRBD2 aligns across 9 bases. From germline, CDR1 is MRHNA and CDR2 SNTAGT. The CDR3 runs 14 residues. V trimming: 10 bases; J trimming: 3 bases; junction bases outside the gene matches: 6.

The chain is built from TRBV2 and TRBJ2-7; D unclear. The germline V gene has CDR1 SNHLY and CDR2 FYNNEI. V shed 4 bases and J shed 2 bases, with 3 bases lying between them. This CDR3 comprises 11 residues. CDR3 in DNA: TGTGCCAGCAGTGGCGCCTACGAGCAGTACTTC. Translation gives CASSGAYEQYF. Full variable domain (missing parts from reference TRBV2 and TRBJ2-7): EPEVTQTPSHQVTQMGQEVILRCVPISNHLYFYWYRQILGQKVEFLVSFYNNEISEKSEIFDDQFSVERPDGSNFTLKIRSTKLEDSAMYFCASSGAYEQYFGPGTRLTVT.

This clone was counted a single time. The CDR3 DNA follows: TGTGCCACCGGACAGGGTTCCTCCTACGAGCAGTACTTC. Translating gives CATGQGSSYEQYF. This chain links TRBV6-5 with TRBJ2-7; 8 bases are shared with TRBD1. There are 13 residues in the CDR3. Germline-derived CDR1 and CDR2 are MNHEY and SVGAGI. V lost 10 bases and J lost 0; bases outside the gene matches: 5.

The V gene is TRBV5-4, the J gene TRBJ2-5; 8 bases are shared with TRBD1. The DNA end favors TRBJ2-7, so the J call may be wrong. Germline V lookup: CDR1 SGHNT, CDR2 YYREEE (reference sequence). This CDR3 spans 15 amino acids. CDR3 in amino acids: CASSPRDRPFPEQYF. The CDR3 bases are TGTGCCAGCAGCCCGAGGGACAGGCCCTTCCCCGAGCAGTACTTC.

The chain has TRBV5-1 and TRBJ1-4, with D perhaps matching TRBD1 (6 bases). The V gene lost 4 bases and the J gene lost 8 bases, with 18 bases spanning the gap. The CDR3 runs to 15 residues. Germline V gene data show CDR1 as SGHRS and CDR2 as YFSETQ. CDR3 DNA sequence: TGCGCCAGCAGCCAGGGGAAAACTGCCGGAGAAAAACTGTTTTTT. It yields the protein CASSQGKTAGEKLFF.

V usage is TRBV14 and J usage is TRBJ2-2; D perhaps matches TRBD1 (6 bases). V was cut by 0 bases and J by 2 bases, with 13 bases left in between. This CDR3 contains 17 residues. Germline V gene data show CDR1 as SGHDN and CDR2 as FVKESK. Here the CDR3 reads CASSQDEGETNTGELFF. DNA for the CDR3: TGTGCCAGCAGCCAAGATGAGGGGGAAACCAACACCGGGGAGCTGTTTTTT.